The 18 T cell receptor beta chains below come from one sample, sequenced in a study of radiotherapy plus CTLA-4 blockade in lung cancer. Libraries were prepared by immunoSEQ multiplex PCR; TCRdb keeps only in-frame clonotypes and omits some of them. The repertoire consists of about 97,000 clones, with about four fifths occurring once and the leading ten covering approximately 2.6%. Sequencing was performed on peripheral blood, taken from a patient treated with radiotherapy plus ipilimumab. Every receptor here comes from a human donor with non-small cell lung cancer who had a partial response to radiotherapy plus ipilimumab. Some clones in this sample may be carry-over from other donors' samples.

The chain couples TRBV27 to TRBJ2-3; D not resolved. The CDR3 contains 14 residues. V was cut by 7 bases and J by 8 bases, with 19 bases left in between. Germline V gene data show CDR1 as MNHEY and CDR2 as SMNVEV (reference sequence). As DNA, the CDR3 is TGTGCCAGCAAGCTCCAGGCCGGTCTCGGTACGCAGTATTTT. Translation: CASKLQAGLGTQYF.

The chain recombines TRBV7-2 with TRBJ2-3, with 10 bases lining up with TRBD2. The germline V gene encodes CDR1 SGHTA and CDR2 FQGNSA. V lost 4 bases and J lost 5; bases outside the gene matches: 6. CDR3 length: 15 residues. DNA for the CDR3: TGTGCCAGCAGCTCGACCGGGACTAGCGTAGATACGCAGTATTTT. Its protein product is CASSSTGTSVDTQYF.

The chain recombines TRBV27 with TRBJ2-7, with 9 bases that match TRBD2. The ends lost 3 bases at V and 5 bases at J; junction bases unmatched: 11. Germline CDR1 MNHEY, CDR2 SMNVEV (reference sequence). This CDR3 is built from 16 residues. The CDR3 loop is CASSFSGREGLHEQYF. Written as DNA, the CDR3 is TGTGCCAGCAGTTTCTCAGGGCGGGAGGGCCTCCACGAGCAGTACTTC.

This rearrangement joins TRBV11-2 to TRBJ2-7; D unresolved. Per germline, CDR1 SGHAT and CDR2 FQNNGV. The CDR3 sequence is 15 residues long. Trimming left V 2 bases short and J 2 bases short, with 13 bases between. CDR3 coding DNA: TGTGCCAGCAGCTTATCTAACCCATCGACCTACGAGCAGTACTTC. It codes for CASSLSNPSTYEQYF.

The gene calls are TRBV7-9 and TRBJ2-7; D remains unclear. The V end lost 3 bases, the J end lost 6 bases, and 6 bases lay between the germline ends. Per the germline V gene, CDR1 is SEHNR and CDR2 is FQNEAQ (reference sequence). There are 11 residues in the CDR3. The CDR3 loop is CASSFQVEQYF. The CDR3, as DNA: TGTGCCAGCAGCTTTCAGGTCGAGCAGTACTTC.

The chain joins TRBV19 to TRBJ2-3, with no clear D. The CDR3 covers 13 residues. V was cut by 7 bases and J by 0 bases, with 8 bases left in between. Germline V gene data show CDR1 as LNHDA and CDR2 as SQIVND (reference sequence). CDR3 protein: CASKRGSTDTQYF. The CDR3 DNA sequence: TGTGCCAGTAAACGAGGAAGCACAGATACGCAGTATTTT.

This clone has more than one count but fewer than ten. J is TRBJ2-3 and V is TRBV5-4; 12 bases map to TRBD2. Per the germline V gene, CDR1 is SGHNT and CDR2 is YYREEE (reference sequence). Trimming cost V 5 bases and J 5 bases; bases outside gene matches: 6. This CDR3 is 15 amino acids long. For the CDR3, the DNA is TGTGCCAGCAGTACTCTAGCGGGGGGGAAAGATACGCAGTATTTT. Its translation is CASSTLAGGKDTQYF.

The J gene is TRBJ1-1, the V gene TRBV4-1; 7 nucleotides agree with TRBD1. V dropped 4 bases and J dropped 1; count of bases not matched to a gene: 3. Germline-derived CDR1 and CDR2 are MGHRA and YSYEKL. The CDR3 is made up of 14 amino acids. The CDR3 DNA sequence: TGCGCCAGCAGCCCGGGACAGACGAACACTGAAGCTTTCTTT. Its protein is CASSPGQTNTEAFF.

This clone has only one observation. This chain uses TRBV11-3 with TRBJ2-7, with D tentatively TRBD2 (6 bases). Trimming took off 3 bases at V and 7 bases at J, with 13 bases between the two ends. CDR3 size: 13 residues. Germline V gene lookup returns CDR1 SGHNT and CDR2 YENEEA. CDR3 residues: CASSLTRFGEQYF. In DNA form, the CDR3 reads TGTGCCAGCAGCTTGACTAGGTTCGGAGAGCAGTACTTC.

The chain is built from TRBV2 and TRBJ2-1, with a possible D match to TRBD1 (6 bases). The CDR3 is made up of 15 amino acids. Trimming shortened V by 6 bases and J by 0 bases, and 12 bases separated the two germline ends. Germline CDR1 reads SNHLY; CDR2 reads FYNNEI. The CDR3 DNA is TGTGCCAGCAGAGTCGGACAGAGCTCCTACAATGAGCAGTTCTTC. Its protein product is CASRVGQSSYNEQFF.

This chain connects TRBV27 to TRBJ1-2; D gene uncertain. Trimming removed 6 bases at V and 5 bases at J, with 16 bases between. The CDR3 totals 14 residues. CDR1 and CDR2 from the germline V gene are MNHEY and SMNVEV (reference sequence). CDR3 in amino acids: CASRSNVASYGYTF. CDR3 sequence (DNA): TGTGCCAGCAGGTCAAACGTTGCTAGTTATGGCTACACCTTC.

This clone was found once. This chain uses TRBV7-2 with TRBJ1-6, with 10 bases lining up with TRBD1. V shed 6 bases, J shed 11 bases, and the junction held 10 bases outside the gene matches. CDR3 length equals 15 residues. Germline V gene data show CDR1 as SGHTA and CDR2 as FQGNSA. The CDR3 bases are TGTGCCAGCAGTCAAGCTCCGGGACAGGGGACACCCCTCCACTTT. Protein: CASSQAPGQGTPLHF.

J is TRBJ2-4 and V is TRBV7-2, with a weak D call TRBD2 (6 bases). The CDR3 contains 14 residues. Trimming removed 0 bases at V and 8 bases at J, with 11 bases between. CDR1 SGHTA and CDR2 FQGNSA come from the germline V gene. The CDR3 DNA follows: TGTGCCAGCAGCTTAGCGGGGGGAGATCACATTCAGTACTTC. Amino acid sequence: CASSLAGGDHIQYF.

J is TRBJ1-4 and V is TRBV27; the D is unclear. CDR3 size: 12 residues. Germline lookup yields CDR1 MNHEY and CDR2 SMNVEV (reference sequence). The V and J ends lost 6 bases and 7 bases respectively, with 9 bases between them. CDR3 in amino acids: CASRRVSEKLFF. CDR3 sequence (DNA): TGTGCCAGCAGGCGGGTGAGTGAAAAACTGTTTTTT.

This chain uses TRBV5-8 with TRBJ1-4; D is unclear. Germline V lookup: CDR1 SGHTS, CDR2 YDEGEE. V lost 0 bases, J lost 0 bases, and 12 bases lay in between. This CDR3 contains 17 residues. The CDR3 DNA follows: TGTGCCAGCAGCTTGGCCTTCGGGTCAGCAACTAATGAAAAACTGTTTTTT. Its translation is CASSLAFGSATNEKLFF.

The rearrangement uses TRBV4-1 and TRBJ2-7; 9 bases agree with TRBD2. The trim removed 4 bases at V and 0 bases at J, leaving 19 bases unmatched. Germline V CDR1 and CDR2: MGHRA, YSYEKL. This CDR3 has 20 amino acids. CDR3 nucleotide sequence: TGCGCCAGCAGCCTGAAAGGACCCAAGGGTCTAGCGGGAACCTCCTACGAGCAGTACTTC. It translates to CASSLKGPKGLAGTSYEQYF.

The genes are TRBV10-3 and TRBJ2-4, with 8 bases fitting TRBD2. Germline V lookup: CDR1 ENHRY, CDR2 SYGVKD. There are 15 residues in the CDR3. V shed 3 bases, J shed 2 bases, and the junction held 3 bases outside the gene matches. The DNA for the CDR3 is TGTGCCATCAGTGACGGGGGGGAGTCCAAAAACATTCAGTACTTC. It specifies CAISDGGESKNIQYF.

The chain recombines TRBV5-6 with TRBJ2-7; TRBD2 agrees at 9 bases. There are 15 residues in the CDR3. Germline CDR1 reads SGHDT; CDR2 reads YYEEEE. Trimming took 4 bases from V and 3 from J; bases not matched to a gene: 8. DNA of the CDR3: TGTGCCAGCAGCCCTGATGGGCGGGGGGGCTACGAGCAGTACTTC. The encoded protein is CASSPDGRGGYEQYF.